What follows is one T cell receptor (beta chain) and its context. This specimen belongs to a study of blood T cell repertoires in COVID-19. Clones were sequenced by immunoSEQ multiplex PCR, and TCRdb holds only the in-frame ones, with some missing. There are around 310,000 clones in the sample; roughly 90% occur only once, and around 9% lies in the top ten. CDR3 size: 14 residues. Trimming cost V 5 bases and J 0 bases, with 8 bases left between them. Germline lookup yields CDR1 LNHDA and CDR2 SQIVND (reference sequence). Sequenced: PBMCs or T cells enriched from blood (not recorded which). This chain uses TRBV19 with TRBJ1-5; D gene ambiguous. This TCR was sampled from a woman in her twenties or thirties who had recovered from COVID-19. CDR3 bases: TGTGCCAGTAGTCCCTCAGTTAGCAATCAGCCCCAGCATTTT. Amino acids: CASSPSVSNQPQHF.